This entry lists 22 T cell receptor beta chains sequenced from one sample in a study of CXCR4 blockade with PD-1 therapy in pancreatic cancer. Some clones are missing from TCRdb's copy, which holds only in-frame ones; the method was immunoSEQ multiplex PCR. The sample records roughly 3,000 clones, more than 30% being singletons. The sequenced sample consisted of tumor tissue. These receptor sequences come from a human donor with pancreatic ductal adenocarcinoma.

This clone was counted only a few times. J is TRBJ2-3 and V is TRBV28; 7 bases agree with TRBD2. The CDR3 is 16 residues long. Germline V CDR1 and CDR2: MDHEN, SYDVKM. J lost 0 bases, V lost 4 bases, and 7 bases had no gene match. In DNA form, the CDR3 reads TGTGCCAGCAGTTCCGAAGCGGGGCTTAGCACAGATACGCAGTATTTT. Protein product: CASSSEAGLSTDTQYF.

The table lists this clone with a few counts. The genes are TRBV11-3 and TRBJ2-6; D not resolved. The CDR3 runs 15 residues. The V gene's germline CDR1 is SGHNT and CDR2 YENEEA. V was shortened by 3 bases and J by 0 bases, with 6 bases between the two germline ends. CDR3 sequence reads: CASSFRLSGANVLTF. The CDR3 DNA sequence: TGTGCCAGCAGCTTCCGGCTCTCTGGGGCCAACGTCCTGACTTTC. Variable domain in full (rest from reference TRBV11-3 and TRBJ2-6): EAGVVQSPRYKIIEKKQPVAFWCNPISGHNTLYWYLQNLGQGPELLIRYENEEAVDDSQLPKDRFSAERLKGVDSTLKIQPAELGDSAVYLCASSFRLSGANVLTFGAGSRLTVL.

This clone showed up just a few times. This sequence joins TRBV6-8 and TRBJ2-3; D remains unclear. This CDR3 region has 15 residues. Germline V lookup: CDR1 MNHGY, CDR2 SAAAGT. The V gene lost 6 bases and the J gene lost 4 bases, with 17 bases spanning the gap. CDR3 sequence: CASSRSGVVADTQYF. The DNA for the CDR3 is TGTGCCAGCAGCCGCTCCGGCGTCGTCGCAGATACGCAGTATTTT.

A few counts support this clone. The V and J genes are TRBV6-8 and TRBJ2-4; tentatively, D is TRBD1 (6 bases). From germline, CDR1 is MNHGY and CDR2 SAAAGT. The CDR3 has 15 residues. V shed 6 bases and J shed 1 base, with 13 bases lying between them. Written as DNA, the CDR3 is TGTGCCAGCAGCGACAGGTTCGGGGCCAAAAACATTCAGTACTTC. Its protein product is CASSDRFGAKNIQYF.

There are a few counts of this clone. This chain links TRBV6-8 with TRBJ2-2, with TRBD1 as a possible D gene (6 bases). V lost 5 bases to trimming and J lost 5 bases, with 12 bases between them. Germline V gene sequence: CDR1 MNHGY, CDR2 SAAAGT. The CDR3 spans 14 residues. CDR3 region: CASSKLTGTGELFF. CDR3 nucleotides: TGTGCCAGCAGTAAATTAACAGGGACCGGGGAGCTGTTTTTT.

In this sample, this clone turned up a few times. This CDR3 reads CASSVVRGAGYNEQFF. The CDR3 DNA reads TGTGCCAGCAGCGTAGTTCGTGGGGCAGGATACAATGAGCAGTTCTTC. This sequence joins TRBV9 and TRBJ2-1; D is possibly TRBD1 (5 bases). Germline CDR1 SGDLS, CDR2 YYNGEE. With 0 bases removed from V and 4 bases from J, the gap between germline ends came to 14 bases. This CDR3 has 16 residues.

This clone rates as medium-sized. V and J are TRBV7-1 and TRBJ1-4; D is unclear. TRBV7-1 carries the ORF label, with uncertain function. V was cut by 5 bases and J by 6 bases, with 10 bases left in between. This CDR3 region has 13 residues. CDR3 protein: CASSTGLDEKLFF. The CDR3 DNA reads as TGTGCCAGCAGCACCGGACTGGATGAAAAACTGTTTTTT.

This clone has a handful of counts. The chain carries TRBV9 and TRBJ1-3; a weak D match, TRBD1 (6 bases). CDR3 size: 16 residues. Trimming took off 4 bases at V and 3 bases at J, with 17 bases between the two ends. CDR1 SGDLS and CDR2 YYNGEE come from the germline V gene. The CDR3 nucleotides read TGTGCCAGCAGCCCGGGACAAATATCGTTTGGAAACACCATATATTTT. This sequence encodes CASSPGQISFGNTIYF.

The chain has TRBV18 and TRBJ2-6; the match to TRBD1 covers 11 bases. There are 18 residues in the CDR3. Trimming removed 5 bases from V and 0 bases from J; junction bases left unmatched: 6. The germline CDR1 and CDR2 sequences are KGHSH and LQKENI. The CDR3 DNA sequence: TGTGCCAGCTCAGTGGACAGGGGGCGTTTCTCTGGGGCCAACGTCCTGACTTTC. The encoded protein is CASSVDRGRFSGANVLTF.

V usage is TRBV19 and J usage is TRBJ1-1; D uncertain. The CDR3 consists of 13 residues. Trimming cost V 7 bases and J 1 base, with 10 bases left between them. CDR1 and CDR2 (germline): LNHDA, SQIVND (reference sequence). DNA for the CDR3: TGTGCCAGTACCCAAATGGGGAACACTGAAGCTTTCTTT. This translates into CASTQMGNTEAFF.

The sample holds a few counts of this clone. CDR3 sequence (DNA): TGTGCCACTCTCCTCGGGGCACTGAATTCACCCCTCCACTTT. Its protein product is CATLLGALNSPLHF. The V call is TRBV10-3, the J call TRBJ1-6, with D possibly TRBD1 on 5 matching bases. The V gene's germline CDR1 is ENHRY and CDR2 SYGVKD. Between the trimmed V and J ends, which lost 10 bases and 7 bases, there was a span of 17 bases. CDR3 size: 14 residues.

The CDR3 loop is CASSQGTWDTEAFF. In DNA, the CDR3 is TGCGCCAGCAGCCAGGGGACTTGGGACACTGAAGCTTTCTTT. This chain uses TRBV4-1 with TRBJ1-1; perhaps TRBD1 as D (5 bases). CDR1 MGHRA and CDR2 YSYEKL come from the germline V gene. V shed 3 bases and J shed 3 bases, with 11 bases lying between them. The CDR3 is 14 amino acids.

The J gene is TRBJ1-4, the V gene TRBV14; maybe TRBD1 (6 bases). Germline V gene sequence: CDR1 SGHDN, CDR2 FVKESK. V was trimmed by 0 bases and J by 6 bases, leaving 14 bases between them. The CDR3 is 16 amino acids. Written as DNA, the CDR3 is TGTGCCAGCAGCCAAGAAACAGGGAGAAGATATGAAAAACTGTTTTTT. Translation gives CASSQETGRRYEKLFF.

The chain employs TRBV25-1 and TRBJ1-6; no reliable D call. V dropped 3 bases and J dropped 6 bases, with 3 bases sitting between them. The CDR3 consists of 12 residues. From germline, CDR1 is MGHDK and CDR2 SYGVNS. For the CDR3, the DNA is TGTGCCAGCAGTGACTCTAATTCACCCCTCCACTTT. Protein sequence: CASSDSNSPLHF. Drawing the rest from reference TRBV25-1 and TRBJ1-6, the complete variable domain is EADIYQTPRYLVIGTGKKITLECSQTMGHDKMYWYQQDPGMELHLIHYSYGVNSTEKGDLSSESTVSRIRTEHFPLTLESARPSHTSQYLCASSDSNSPLHFGNGTRLTVT.

J is TRBJ1-2 and V is TRBV4-1; 7 bases align to TRBD1. The germline gives CDR1 MGHRA, CDR2 YSYEKL. The CDR3 length is 18 residues. V dropped 0 bases and J dropped 6; count of bases not matched to a gene: 16. The CDR3 region has the DNA TGCGCCAGCAGCCAAGACCCAGGCAGGGGGGCCCGGGATGATGGCTACACCTTC. Amino acids: CASSQDPGRGARDDGYTF.

This clone was counted between two and nine times. The chain joins TRBV6-8 to TRBJ2-1; D not resolved. Trimming pared 6 bases from V and 7 bases from J, leaving 10 bases between. CDR3 length: 12 residues. Germline loops: CDR1 MNHGY, CDR2 SAAAGT. The CDR3 DNA reads TGTGCCAGCAGCTCCTACAGTAATGAGCAGTTCTTC. Residues: CASSSYSNEQFF.

V usage is TRBV19 and J usage is TRBJ1-5, with 7 nucleotides matching TRBD1. Germline CDR1 LNHDA, CDR2 SQIVND (reference sequence). Trimming removed 2 bases from V and 3 bases from J; junction bases left unmatched: 4. CDR3 length: 15 amino acids. The CDR3 sequence: CASSIQGDPNQPQHF. CDR3 DNA sequence: TGTGCCAGTAGTATACAGGGGGATCCCAATCAGCCCCAGCATTTT. Drawing the rest from reference TRBV19 and TRBJ1-5, the complete variable domain is DGGITQSPKYLFRKEGQNVTLSCEQNLNHDAMYWYRQDPGQGLRLIYYSQIVNDFQKGDIAEGYSVSREKKESFPLTVTSAQKNPTAFYLCASSIQGDPNQPQHFGDGTRLSIL.

The table lists this clone with a few counts. J is TRBJ2-3 and V is TRBV6-8; the D gene is possibly TRBD1 (6 bases). The CDR3 totals 15 residues. The germline V and J ends were trimmed by 5 bases and 2 bases, with 14 bases remaining between them. Germline-derived CDR1 and CDR2 are MNHGY and SAAAGT. For the CDR3, the DNA is TGTGCCAGCAGTCGAGAACAGGGAACCACAGATACGCAGTATTTT. Its translation: CASSREQGTTDTQYF.

Only a few counts were recorded for this clone. The chain links TRBV9 to TRBJ2-7, with TRBD2 as a possible D gene (5 bases). With 3 bases removed from V and 7 bases from J, the gap between germline ends came to 17 bases. Germline V gene data show CDR1 as SGDLS and CDR2 as YYNGEE. This CDR3 contains 14 residues. CDR3 amino acids: CASSGDLGSGEQYF. The CDR3 nucleotides read TGTGCCAGCAGCGGTGACTTGGGATCGGGAGAGCAGTACTTC. Full variable domain (rest looked up from reference TRBV9 and TRBJ2-7): DSGVTQTPKHLITATGQRVTLRCSPRSGDLSVYWYQQSLDQGLQFLIQYYNGEERAKGNILERFSAQQFPDLHSELNLSSLELGDSALYFCASSGDLGSGEQYFGPGTRLTVT.

V and J are TRBV25-1 and TRBJ2-7; D may be TRBD2 (5 bases). The germline CDR1 and CDR2 sequences are MGHDK and SYGVNS. V was trimmed by 2 bases and J by 2 bases, leaving 19 bases between them. The CDR3 contains 17 residues. The CDR3 protein is CASSEMGRQPSAYEQYF. The CDR3 DNA reads TGTGCCAGCAGTGAAATGGGGAGACAACCCTCCGCCTACGAGCAGTACTTC.

This clone was observed a handful of times. This chain joins TRBV6-7 and TRBJ1-1; no reliable D call. TRBV6-7 is an ORF, with its function uncertain. V was shortened by 5 bases and J by 0 bases, with 7 bases between the two germline ends. The CDR3 extends over 13 amino acids. The CDR3 reads CASSKVVNTEAFF. The CDR3 DNA follows: TGTGCCAGCAGTAAAGTGGTGAACACTGAAGCTTTCTTT.

The genes are TRBV29-1 and TRBJ2-1, with 7 bases identical to TRBD1. The CDR3 contains 12 residues. Trimming took 6 bases from V and 6 from J; bases not matched to a gene: 5. The germline V gene has CDR1 SQVTM and CDR2 ANQGSEA. CDR3 protein: CSVLPGGNEQFF. CDR3 coding DNA: TGCAGCGTCCTCCCAGGGGGCAATGAGCAGTTCTTC.